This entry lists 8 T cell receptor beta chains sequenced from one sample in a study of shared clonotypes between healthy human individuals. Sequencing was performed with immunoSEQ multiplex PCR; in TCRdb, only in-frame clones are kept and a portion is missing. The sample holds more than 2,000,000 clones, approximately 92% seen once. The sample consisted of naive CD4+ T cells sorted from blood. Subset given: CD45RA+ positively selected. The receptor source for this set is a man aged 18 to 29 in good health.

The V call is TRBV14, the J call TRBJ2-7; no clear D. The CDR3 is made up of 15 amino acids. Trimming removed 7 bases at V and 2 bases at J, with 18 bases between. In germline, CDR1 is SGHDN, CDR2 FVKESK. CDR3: CASTLFYSDAYEQYF. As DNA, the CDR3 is TGTGCCAGCACCCTGTTTTATAGTGATGCCTACGAGCAGTACTTC.

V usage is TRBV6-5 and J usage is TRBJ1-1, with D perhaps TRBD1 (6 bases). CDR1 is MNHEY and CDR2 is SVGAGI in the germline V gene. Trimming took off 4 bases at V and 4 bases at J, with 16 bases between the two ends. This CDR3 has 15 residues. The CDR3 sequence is CASSWGQGSGTEAFF. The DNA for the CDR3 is TGTGCCAGCAGTTGGGGGCAGGGGTCGGGCACTGAAGCTTTCTTT.

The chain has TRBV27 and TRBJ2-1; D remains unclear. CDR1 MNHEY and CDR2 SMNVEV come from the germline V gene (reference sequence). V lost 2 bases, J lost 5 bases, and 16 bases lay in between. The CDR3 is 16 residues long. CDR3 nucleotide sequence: TGTGCCAGCAGTTTAACAAGGCTCCCGAGGAACAATGAGCAGTTCTTC. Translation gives CASSLTRLPRNNEQFF.

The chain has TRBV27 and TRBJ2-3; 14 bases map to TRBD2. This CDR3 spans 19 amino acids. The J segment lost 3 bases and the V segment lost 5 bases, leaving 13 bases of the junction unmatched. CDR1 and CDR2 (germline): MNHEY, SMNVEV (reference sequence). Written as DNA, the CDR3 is TGTGCCAGCAGTCTCTACCCAATTAGGACTAGCGGGAGGACAGATACGCAGTATTTT. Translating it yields CASSLYPIRTSGRTDTQYF.

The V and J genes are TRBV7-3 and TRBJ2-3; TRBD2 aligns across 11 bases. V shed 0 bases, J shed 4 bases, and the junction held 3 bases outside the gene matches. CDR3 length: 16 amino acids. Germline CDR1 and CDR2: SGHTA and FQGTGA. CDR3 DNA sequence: TGTGCCAGCAGCTTAACGCCTAGCGGGGGGTCAGATACGCAGTATTTT. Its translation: CASSLTPSGGSDTQYF.

The CDR3 coding sequence is TGTGCCAGCAGTCGACAGGGGGCTACCTATGGCTACACCTTC. Its protein is CASSRQGATYGYTF. The V call is TRBV28, the J call TRBJ1-2; 10 bases line up with TRBD1. Losses at the gene ends were 5 bases for V and 4 bases for J; bases not matched to a gene: 4. The CDR3 is made up of 14 amino acids. Germline CDR1 is MDHEN and CDR2 is SYDVKM.

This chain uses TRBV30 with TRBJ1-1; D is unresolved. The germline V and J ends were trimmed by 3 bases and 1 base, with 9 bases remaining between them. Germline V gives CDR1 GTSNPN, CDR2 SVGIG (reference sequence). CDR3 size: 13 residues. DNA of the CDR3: TGTGCCTGGAGGGCCTCCCAGAACACTGAAGCTTTCTTT. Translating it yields CAWRASQNTEAFF.

CDR3 nucleotide sequence: TGCGCCAGCAGCCGAATCCAAGTAGGACAGGGCTACGAGCAGTACTTC. Protein: CASSRIQVGQGYEQYF. V usage is TRBV4-1 and J usage is TRBJ2-7, with TRBD1 matching 8 bases. With 4 bases clipped from V and 3 bases from J, the junction kept 11 bases outside the gene matches. CDR1 and CDR2 from the germline V gene are MGHRA and YSYEKL. CDR3 length: 16 residues.